Following are 28 T cell receptor beta chains from one sample sequenced in a study of T cell repertoires in cytomegalovirus infection. TCRdb reanalysed the reads using MiXCR and keeps one entry per CDR3 protein. The sample includes roughly 100,000 distinct CDR3 sequences, more than 15% of them seen just once. Sequencing input: PBMCs. The receptors derive from a human donor in good health (CMV status not recorded). Some clones in this sample may be carry-over from other donors' samples.

This clonotype showed up just a few times. This chain joins TRBV7-9 and TRBJ2-7; no definite D call. The V end lost 1 base, the J end lost 1 base, and 8 bases lay between the germline ends. Germline V gives CDR1 SEHNR, CDR2 FQNEAQ (reference sequence). The CDR3 has 14 amino acids. This chain's CDR3 is CASSLGASSYEQYF. CDR3 DNA: TGTGCCAGCAGCTTAGGGGCCAGTTCCTACGAGCAGTACTTC.

This clonotype was recorded a few times. The gene calls are TRBV4-1 and TRBJ1-1; 8 bases map to TRBD1. After removal of 3 bases from V and 4 bases from J, the junction contained 7 bases not matched to a gene. Germline V gene data show CDR1 as MGHRA and CDR2 as YSYEKL. The CDR3 loop spans 15 amino acids. The CDR3 nucleotides are TGCGCCAGCAGCCAGCTTCAGGGGGCGAGCACTGAAGCTTTCTTT. Protein product: CASSQLQGASTEAFF.

The chain uses TRBV12-3 or TRBV12-4 and TRBJ2-6; D is undetermined. The CDR3 is 15 amino acids. Trimming took off 5 bases at V and 4 bases at J, with 12 bases between the two ends. This CDR3 is CASSPRHSGANVLTF. The CDR3 bases are TGTGCCAGCAGTCCCAGACATTCGGGGGCCAACGTCCTGACTTTC.

This clonotype was seen more than once but under ten times. The chain employs TRBV4-1 and TRBJ1-1; 8 bases are shared with TRBD1. V lost 4 bases, J lost 1 base, and 8 bases stayed unmatched. Germline assignment: CDR1 MGHRA and CDR2 YSYEKL. The CDR3 runs 16 residues. The CDR3, as DNA: TGCGCCAGCAGCCGGACAGGACAGGGAGGGAACACTGAAGCTTTCTTT. Protein: CASSRTGQGGNTEAFF.

This clonotype showed up many times. V usage is TRBV25-1 and J usage is TRBJ2-2; D is unclear. The CDR3 is 14 residues long. Germline CDR1 is MGHDK and CDR2 is SYGVNS. V gave up 1 base and J gave up 5 bases, with 8 bases separating them. The CDR3 loop is CASSELRETGELFF. The DNA of the CDR3 is TGTGCCAGCAGTGAATTGAGAGAGACCGGGGAGCTGTTTTTT.

In its sample, this clonotype was seen many times. The V gene is TRBV7-9, the J gene TRBJ2-3, with 7 bases identical to TRBD2. Trimming removed 1 base from V and 3 bases from J; junction bases left unmatched: 4. The V gene's germline CDR1 is SEHNR and CDR2 FQNEAQ (reference sequence). This CDR3 is built from 15 residues. Written as DNA, the CDR3 is TGTGCCAGCAGCTTAGGAGGACTAGTTACAGATACGCAGTATTTT. Amino acids: CASSLGGLVTDTQYF.

In this sample, this clonotype turned up many times. This rearrangement joins TRBV29-1 to TRBJ2-7; a weak D match, TRBD1 (5 bases). Germline V gene lookup returns CDR1 SQVTM and CDR2 ANQGSEA. V was clipped by 7 bases and J by 5 bases, with 18 bases between them. The CDR3 is 13 residues long. The CDR3 DNA reads as TGCAGCGCGACTGGGGCAGGGAACCACGAGCAGTACTTC. Protein product: CSATGAGNHEQYF.

This sequence joins TRBV19 and TRBJ2-3; D possibly uses TRBD1 or TRBD2 (5 bases each). The CDR3 has 15 residues. Per germline, CDR1 LNHDA and CDR2 SQIVND (reference sequence). The ends were cut back, 4 bases at V and 7 bases at J, with 18 bases in the middle. CDR3 DNA: TGTGCCAGTAGTAGGCCGAGAGGGGAGTTGAATACGCAGTATTTT. Amino acid sequence: CASSRPRGELNTQYF.

This clonotype was counted ten times or more. The rearrangement links TRBV7-9 to TRBJ2-4, with 7 bases identical to TRBD2. Germline V gene data show CDR1 as SEHNR and CDR2 as FQNEAQ (reference sequence). The CDR3 totals 13 residues. The V and J ends lost 0 bases and 8 bases, in that order; junction bases with no gene match: 1. This chain's CDR3 is CASSLAGGDIQYF. In nucleotides, the CDR3 is TGTGCCAGCAGCTTAGCGGGGGGGGACATTCAGTACTTC.

There are many counts of this clonotype. J is TRBJ2-1 and V is TRBV7-2; D may correspond to TRBD1 or TRBD2 (5 bases each). Between the trimmed V and J ends, which lost 5 bases and 5 bases, there was a span of 10 bases. Germline V gene data show CDR1 as SGHTA and CDR2 as FQGNSA. CDR3 size: 13 residues. The DNA for the CDR3 is TGTGCCAGCAGCCTGGGACGCCACAATGAGCAGTTCTTC. Translation: CASSLGRHNEQFF.

This clonotype showed up many times. V and J are TRBV7-2 and TRBJ1-2; TRBD1 aligns across 8 bases. V lost 5 bases and J lost 0; bases outside the gene matches: 11. This CDR3 spans 17 amino acids. CDR1 SGHTA and CDR2 FQGNSA come from the germline V gene. CDR3 bases: TGTGCCAGCAGCCCAACGACAGGGGAAATTTCTAACTATGGCTACACCTTC. This sequence encodes CASSPTTGEISNYGYTF.

This clonotype was seen ten or more times. The chain employs TRBV28 and TRBJ2-1; TRBD1 is a possible D gene (5 bases). This CDR3 region has 14 residues. Trimming took off 3 bases at V and 7 bases at J, with 13 bases between the two ends. CDR1 and CDR2 (germline): MDHEN, SYDVKM. The CDR3 sequence: CASSFQGETNEQFF. The DNA for the CDR3 is TGTGCCAGCAGTTTCCAGGGCGAGACAAATGAGCAGTTCTTC.

This clonotype appeared many times. The CDR3 loop is CASSPGRVAARGDTQYF. In nucleotides, the CDR3 is TGTGCCAGCAGCCCAGGGAGGGTCGCCGCGCGAGGAGATACGCAGTATTTT. This rearrangement joins TRBV7-2 to TRBJ2-3, with 7 bases aligning to TRBD2. The V and J ends lost 5 bases and 5 bases, in that order; junction bases with no gene match: 16. CDR1 and CDR2 from the germline V gene are SGHTA and FQGNSA. This CDR3 contains 17 residues. Using reference TRBV7-2 and TRBJ2-3 for the parts outside the CDR3, the full variable domain is GAGVSQSPSNKVTEKGKDVELRCDPISGHTALYWYRQSLGQGLEFLIYFQGNSAPDKSGLPSDRFSAERTGGSVSTLTIQRTQQEDSAVYLCASSPGRVAARGDTQYFGPGTRLTVL.

This clonotype has more than one count but fewer than ten. This chain connects TRBV4-1 to TRBJ2-7, with 7 bases matching TRBD2. The CDR3 is 15 residues long. J gave up 4 bases and V 4 bases, and 10 bases lay outside the gene matches. CDR1 MGHRA and CDR2 YSYEKL come from the germline V gene. The CDR3 DNA reads TGCGCCAGCAGCCCCCTCGAGCGGGGAACGTACGAGCAGTACTTC. Its translation is CASSPLERGTYEQYF.

The chain combines TRBV2 with TRBJ2-7; 8 nucleotides agree with TRBD1. The germline V gene encodes CDR1 SNHLY and CDR2 FYNNEI. The CDR3 has 14 residues. V trimming: 6 bases; J trimming: 3 bases; junction bases outside the gene matches: 7. CDR3 sequence (DNA): TGTGCCAGCAGGCCAGGGGGCGCGGACTACGAGCAGTACTTC. It specifies CASRPGGADYEQYF.

This clonotype was seen at least ten times. This chain links TRBV28 with TRBJ2-1; the D gene is possibly TRBD1 (6 bases). This CDR3 has 15 residues. The germline CDR1 and CDR2 sequences are MDHEN and SYDVKM. Trimming left V 4 bases short and J 2 bases short, with 12 bases between. CDR3 nucleotides: TGTGCCAGCAGTTCAACAGGGATTACCTACAATGAGCAGTTCTTC. Its protein is CASSSTGITYNEQFF.

In this sample, this clonotype turned up a few times. The genes are TRBV20-1 and TRBJ1-5; D call uncertain. V lost 1 base to trimming and J lost 0 bases, with 13 bases between them. Germline loops: CDR1 DFQATT, CDR2 SNEGSKA (reference sequence). The CDR3 is made up of 16 amino acids. In DNA form, the CDR3 reads TGCAGTGCTAGAGCAGAGGGTCCAATTAGCAATCAGCCCCAGCATTTT. Translating it yields CSARAEGPISNQPQHF.

In its sample, this clonotype was seen many times. The chain combines TRBV7-6 with TRBJ1-6; 10 bases are a match to TRBD1. V shed 5 bases and J 8 bases; nucleotides not matched to a gene: 3. This CDR3 has 14 residues. CDR1 is SGHVS and CDR2 is FNYEAQ in the germline V gene. The CDR3 DNA sequence: TGTGCCAGCAGCCGGACAGGGGGTGATTCACCCCTCCACTTT. Translation gives CASSRTGGDSPLHF.

At least ten counts were recorded for this clonotype. The J gene is TRBJ2-3, the V gene TRBV7-2; 7 bases line up with TRBD2. J was trimmed by 6 bases and V by 7 bases; bases with no gene match: 10. Germline V lookup: CDR1 SGHTA, CDR2 FQGNSA. The CDR3 has 14 residues. In DNA form, the CDR3 reads TGTGCCAGCAAAAGGCGGGGGACCGGGGATACGCAGTATTTT. The encoded protein is CASKRRGTGDTQYF.

This clonotype was detected a few times. The chain is built from TRBV19 and TRBJ1-5; D ambiguous. The CDR3 is 14 residues long. Germline CDR1 LNHDA, CDR2 SQIVND (reference sequence). V was cut by 6 bases and J by 4 bases, with 13 bases left in between. The CDR3 DNA follows: TGTGCCAGTAGCCTTGACCGACCGAATCAGCCCCAGCATTTT. It specifies CASSLDRPNQPQHF.

Only a few counts were recorded for this clonotype. J is TRBJ1-5 and V is TRBV28; D ambiguous. Trimming left V 6 bases short and J 5 bases short, with 17 bases between. This CDR3 is built from 15 residues. Looked up from germline, CDR1 is MDHEN and CDR2 is SYDVKM. This CDR3 reads CASSSQQIGDQPQHF. The CDR3 DNA follows: TGTGCCAGCAGCTCCCAGCAAATCGGCGATCAGCCCCAGCATTTT.

The rearrangement joins TRBV2 to TRBJ1-1; weak D call: TRBD1 (5 bases). The CDR3 is 14 amino acids. Germline V lookup: CDR1 SNHLY, CDR2 FYNNEI. The V and J ends lost 6 bases and 1 base respectively, with 12 bases between them. CDR3 sequence (DNA): TGTGCCAGCAGGCGGGGGATTTCGAACACTGAAGCTTTCTTT. Residues: CASRRGISNTEAFF.

This clonotype was found a few times. CDR3 bases: TGCAGTGCTAGAGATGACCAGGGGGAGGGCACTGAAGCTTTCTTT. Translated: CSARDDQGEGTEAFF. The chain has TRBV20-1 and TRBJ1-1, with 7 bases lining up with TRBD1. With V trimmed by 0 bases and J by 4 bases, 8 bases remained unmatched. CDR3 length equals 15 residues. From germline, CDR1 is DFQATT and CDR2 SNEGSKA (reference sequence).

This clonotype was counted only a few times. The chain recombines TRBV6-1 with TRBJ2-5; 7 nucleotides match TRBD1. Per the germline V gene, CDR1 is MNHNS and CDR2 is SASEGT. The CDR3 contains 14 residues. The V gene end was trimmed by 4 bases and the J gene end by 9 bases; junction bases not matched to a gene: 11. The CDR3 DNA is TGTGCCAGCAGTGGGTGGGACAGCCGGGGCGCCCAGTACTTC. Translating it yields CASSGWDSRGAQYF.

The sample holds many counts of this clonotype. The V and J genes are TRBV7-2 and TRBJ1-1; 8 bases are shared with TRBD1. The V segment lost 6 bases and the J segment 1 base; nucleotides outside the gene matches: 4. CDR3 length: 14 amino acids. Germline loops: CDR1 SGHTA, CDR2 FQGNSA. The CDR3 protein is CASSRTGRNTEAFF. The CDR3 region has the DNA TGTGCCAGCAGTCGGACAGGGAGGAACACTGAAGCTTTCTTT.

The chain recombines TRBV28 with TRBJ2-1; 9 bases are a match to TRBD2. V gave up 7 bases and J gave up 6 bases; unmatched junction bases: 4. The CDR3 consists of 13 residues. Per germline, CDR1 MDHEN and CDR2 SYDVKM. The DNA for the CDR3 is TGTGCCAGCACGGCGGGGGGGAGCAATGAGCAGTTCTTC. The encoded protein is CASTAGGSNEQFF.

The gene calls are TRBV20-1 and TRBJ2-1; D might be TRBD1 (6 bases). This CDR3 is 14 amino acids long. Germline values: CDR1 DFQATT, CDR2 SNEGSKA (reference sequence). V was clipped by 1 base and J by 4 bases, with 11 bases between them. CDR3 protein: CSARGMGAYNEQFF. As DNA, the CDR3 is TGCAGTGCTAGAGGGATGGGGGCTTACAATGAGCAGTTCTTC.

This clonotype was seen at least ten times. J is TRBJ1-1 and V is TRBV6-2 or TRBV6-3; possible D gene TRBD1, 5 bases. CDR3 length equals 13 residues. Germline V gene data show CDR1 as MNHEY and CDR2 as SVGEGT. V was shortened by 7 bases and J by 3 bases, with 12 bases between the two germline ends. DNA for the CDR3: TGTGCCAGCATTCAATGGGGGGACACTGAAGCTTTCTTT. Its protein product is CASIQWGDTEAFF.